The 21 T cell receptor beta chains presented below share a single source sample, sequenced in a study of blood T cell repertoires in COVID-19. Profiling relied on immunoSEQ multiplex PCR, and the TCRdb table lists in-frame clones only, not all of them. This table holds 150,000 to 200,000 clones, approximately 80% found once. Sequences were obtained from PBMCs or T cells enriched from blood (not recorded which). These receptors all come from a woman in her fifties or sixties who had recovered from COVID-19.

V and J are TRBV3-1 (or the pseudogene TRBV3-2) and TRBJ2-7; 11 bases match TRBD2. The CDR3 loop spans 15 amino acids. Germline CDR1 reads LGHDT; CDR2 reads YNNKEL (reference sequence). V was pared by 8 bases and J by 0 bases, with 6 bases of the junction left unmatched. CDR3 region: CASGRTSGFSYEQYF. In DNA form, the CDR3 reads TGTGCCAGCGGGAGGACTAGCGGGTTCTCCTACGAGCAGTACTTC.

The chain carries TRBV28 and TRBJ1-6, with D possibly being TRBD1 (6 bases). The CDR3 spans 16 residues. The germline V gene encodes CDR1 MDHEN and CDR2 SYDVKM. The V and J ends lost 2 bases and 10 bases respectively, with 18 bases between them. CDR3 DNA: TGTGCCAGCAGTTTAACTCAGGGGCATCCTGCCTCACCCCTCCACTTT. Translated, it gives CASSLTQGHPASPLHF.

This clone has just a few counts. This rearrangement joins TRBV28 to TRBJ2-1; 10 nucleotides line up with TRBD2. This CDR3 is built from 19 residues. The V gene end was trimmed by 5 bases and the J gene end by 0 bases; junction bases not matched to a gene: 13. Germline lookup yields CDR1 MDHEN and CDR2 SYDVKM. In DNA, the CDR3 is TGTGCCAGCAGTCCACTCGGACTAGCGGTTGGGGGCTCCTACAATGAGCAGTTCTTC. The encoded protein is CASSPLGLAVGGSYNEQFF.

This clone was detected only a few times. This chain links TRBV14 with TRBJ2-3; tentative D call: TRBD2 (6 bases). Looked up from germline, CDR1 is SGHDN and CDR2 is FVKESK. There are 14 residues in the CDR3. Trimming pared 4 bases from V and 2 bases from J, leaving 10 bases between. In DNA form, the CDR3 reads TGTGCCAGCAGCCCACGACTAGACACAGATACGCAGTATTTT. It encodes CASSPRLDTDTQYF. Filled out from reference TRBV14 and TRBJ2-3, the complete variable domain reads EAGVTQFPSHSVIEKGQTVTLRCDPISGHDNLYWYRRVMGKEIKFLLHFVKESKQDESGMPNNRFLAERTGGTYSTLKVQPAELEDSGVYFCASSPRLDTDTQYFGPGTRLTVL.

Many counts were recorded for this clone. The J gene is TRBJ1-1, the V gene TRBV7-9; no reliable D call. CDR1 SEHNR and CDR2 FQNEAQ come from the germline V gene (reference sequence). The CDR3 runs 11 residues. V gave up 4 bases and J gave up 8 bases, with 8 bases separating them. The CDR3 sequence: CASSSRSEAFF. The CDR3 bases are TGTGCCAGCAGCTCCCGGTCGGAAGCTTTCTTT.

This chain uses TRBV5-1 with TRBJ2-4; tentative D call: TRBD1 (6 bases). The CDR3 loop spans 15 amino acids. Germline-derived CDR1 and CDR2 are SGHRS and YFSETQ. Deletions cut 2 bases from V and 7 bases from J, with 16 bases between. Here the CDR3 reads CASSLSGVEWNIQYF. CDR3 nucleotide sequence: TGCGCCAGCAGCTTATCAGGGGTTGAATGGAACATTCAGTACTTC. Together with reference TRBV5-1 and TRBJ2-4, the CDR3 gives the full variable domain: KAGVTQTPRYLIKTRGQQVTLSCSPISGHRSVSWYQQTPGQGLQFLFEYFSETQRNKGNFPGRFSGRQFSNSRSEMNVSTLELGDSALYLCASSLSGVEWNIQYFGAGTRLSVL.

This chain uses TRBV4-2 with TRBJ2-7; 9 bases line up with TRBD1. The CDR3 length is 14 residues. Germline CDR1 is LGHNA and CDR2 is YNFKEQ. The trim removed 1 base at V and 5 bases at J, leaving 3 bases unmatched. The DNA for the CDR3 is TGTGCCAGCAGCCAAGGACAGGGGGACGACGAGCAGTACTTC. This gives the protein CASSQGQGDDEQYF.

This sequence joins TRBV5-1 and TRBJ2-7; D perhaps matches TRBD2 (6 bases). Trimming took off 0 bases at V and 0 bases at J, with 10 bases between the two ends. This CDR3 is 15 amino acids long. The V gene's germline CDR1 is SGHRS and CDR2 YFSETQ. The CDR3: CASSLAGGTSYEQYF. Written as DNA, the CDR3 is TGCGCCAGCAGCTTGGCGGGCGGGACCTCCTACGAGCAGTACTTC.

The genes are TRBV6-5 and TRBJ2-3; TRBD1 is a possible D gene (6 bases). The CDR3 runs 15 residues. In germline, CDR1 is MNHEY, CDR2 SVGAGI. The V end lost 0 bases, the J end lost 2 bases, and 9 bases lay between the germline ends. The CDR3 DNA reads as TGTGCCAGCAGTTACTCGACAGGAATCACAGATACGCAGTATTTT. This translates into CASSYSTGITDTQYF.

The CDR3 DNA follows: TGTGCCAGTAGTGGACAGGGGGGACAGCCCCAGCATTTT. Its protein product is CASSGQGGQPQHF. This chain joins TRBV19 and TRBJ1-5; 10 bases are shared with TRBD1. Germline V CDR1 and CDR2: LNHDA, SQIVND (reference sequence). Germline trimming cut 5 bases from V and 7 bases from J; bases unmatched to any gene: 2. CDR3 length equals 13 residues.

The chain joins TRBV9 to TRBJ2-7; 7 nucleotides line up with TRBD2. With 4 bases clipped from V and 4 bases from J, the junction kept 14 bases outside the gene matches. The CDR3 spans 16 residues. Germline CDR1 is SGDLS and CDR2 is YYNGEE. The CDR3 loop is CASSQSSMGGLYEQYF. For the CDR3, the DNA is TGTGCCAGCAGCCAATCCTCGATGGGAGGGTTGTACGAGCAGTACTTC.

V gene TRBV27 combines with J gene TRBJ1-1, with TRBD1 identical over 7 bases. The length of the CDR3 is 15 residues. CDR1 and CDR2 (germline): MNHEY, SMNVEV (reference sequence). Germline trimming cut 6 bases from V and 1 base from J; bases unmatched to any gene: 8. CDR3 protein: CASSFNRDRNTEAFF. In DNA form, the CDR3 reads TGTGCCAGCAGCTTTAACCGGGACAGGAACACTGAAGCTTTCTTT.

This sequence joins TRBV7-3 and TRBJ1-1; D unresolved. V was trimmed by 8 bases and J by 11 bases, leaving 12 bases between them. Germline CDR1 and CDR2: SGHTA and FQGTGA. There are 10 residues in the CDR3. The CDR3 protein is CASLSGRAFF. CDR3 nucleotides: TGTGCCAGCCTCTCCGGGAGGGCTTTCTTT.

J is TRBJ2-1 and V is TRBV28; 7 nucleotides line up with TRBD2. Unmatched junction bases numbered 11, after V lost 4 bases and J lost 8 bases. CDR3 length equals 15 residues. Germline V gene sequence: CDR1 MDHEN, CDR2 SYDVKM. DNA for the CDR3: TGTGCCAGCAGTTCGCCTGCGGGAGTGGGGGATGAGCAGTTCTTC. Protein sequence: CASSSPAGVGDEQFF.

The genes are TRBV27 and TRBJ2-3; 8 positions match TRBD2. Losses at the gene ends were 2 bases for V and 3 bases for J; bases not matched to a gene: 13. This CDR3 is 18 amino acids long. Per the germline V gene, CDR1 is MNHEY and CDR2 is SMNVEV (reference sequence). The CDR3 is CASSLRPLGSGITDTQYF. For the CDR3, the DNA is TGTGCCAGCAGTTTAAGGCCCCTGGGTAGCGGGATAACAGATACGCAGTATTTT.

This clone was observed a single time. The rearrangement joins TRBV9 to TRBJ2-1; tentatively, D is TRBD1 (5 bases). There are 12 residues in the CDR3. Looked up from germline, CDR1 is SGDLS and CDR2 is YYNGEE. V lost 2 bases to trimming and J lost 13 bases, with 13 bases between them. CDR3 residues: CASSVTTGSQFF. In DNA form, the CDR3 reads TGTGCCAGCAGCGTCACTACAGGATCCCAGTTCTTC.

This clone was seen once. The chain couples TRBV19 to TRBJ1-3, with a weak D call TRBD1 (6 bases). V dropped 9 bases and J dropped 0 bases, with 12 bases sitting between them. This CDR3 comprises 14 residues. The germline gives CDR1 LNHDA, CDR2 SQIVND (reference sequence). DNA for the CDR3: TGTGCCAGCGCAAGGACAGCCTCTGGAAACACCATATATTTT. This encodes CASARTASGNTIYF.

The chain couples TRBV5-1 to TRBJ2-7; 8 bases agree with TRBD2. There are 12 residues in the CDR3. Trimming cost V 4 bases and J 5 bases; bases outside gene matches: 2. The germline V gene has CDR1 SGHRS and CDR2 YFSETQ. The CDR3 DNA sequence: TGCGCCAGCAGCAATAGCGGGAACGAGCAGTACTTC. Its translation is CASSNSGNEQYF.

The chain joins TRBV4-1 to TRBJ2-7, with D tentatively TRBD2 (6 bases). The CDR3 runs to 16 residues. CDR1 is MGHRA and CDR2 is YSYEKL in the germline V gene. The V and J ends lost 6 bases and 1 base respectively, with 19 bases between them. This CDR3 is CASSHDSGGLSYEQYF. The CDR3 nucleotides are TGCGCCAGCAGTCATGATAGCGGCGGCCTTTCCTACGAGCAGTACTTC.

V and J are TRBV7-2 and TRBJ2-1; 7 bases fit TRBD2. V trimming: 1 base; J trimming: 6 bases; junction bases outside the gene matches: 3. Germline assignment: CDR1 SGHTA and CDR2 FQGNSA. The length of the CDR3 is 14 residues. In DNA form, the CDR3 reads TGTGCCAGCAGCTTAGATGGGAGGGGCAATGAGCAGTTCTTC. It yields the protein CASSLDGRGNEQFF. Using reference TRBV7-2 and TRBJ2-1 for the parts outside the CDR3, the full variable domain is GAGVSQSPSNKVTEKGKDVELRCDPISGHTALYWYRQSLGQGLEFLIYFQGNSAPDKSGLPSDRFSAERTGGSVSTLTIQRTQQEDSAVYLCASSLDGRGNEQFFGPGTRLTVL.

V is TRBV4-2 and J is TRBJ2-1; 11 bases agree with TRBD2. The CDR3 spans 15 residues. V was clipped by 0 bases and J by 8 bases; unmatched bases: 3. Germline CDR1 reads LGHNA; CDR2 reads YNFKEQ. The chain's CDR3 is CASSQELAGAYEQFF. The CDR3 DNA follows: TGTGCCAGCAGCCAAGAACTAGCGGGAGCTTATGAGCAGTTCTTC.